A selection of T cell receptor beta chains follows, all from one sample in a study of blood T cell repertoires in COVID-19. TCRdb's copy holds only in-frame clones and misses some; the assay was immunoSEQ multiplex PCR. Here the sample spans approximately 70,000 clones, approximately 75% being singletons. What was sequenced was peripheral blood. All receptors derive from a woman in her sixties or seventies with acute or convalescent COVID-19. The CDR3 runs from the conserved cysteine through the conserved F or W. Each record gives: V gene, J gene, clone size, D gene, CDR3 DNA, CDR3 protein. The D gene is left open where the match is weak. Part of the rows lack a size; the others show once, few, many or a class for expanded clones.

TRBV18,TRBJ1-4,NA,NA,TGTGCCAGCTCACCTCGAGCGACTAATGAAAAACTGTTTTTT,CASSPRATNEKLFF
TRBV19,TRBJ2-3,few,NA,TGTGCCAGTAGTATAGACGGCACAGATACGCAGTATTTT,CASSIDGTDTQYF
TRBV19,TRBJ1-1,NA,NA,TGTGCCAGTAGTATAAGTACAGTTATGAACACTGAAGCTTTCTTT,CASSISTVMNTEAFF
TRBV30,TRBJ1-1,NA,TRBD1,TGTGCCTGGAGTTTAACAGGGGACACTGAAGCTTTCTTT,CAWSLTGDTEAFF
TRBV11-2,TRBJ1-2,NA,NA,TGTGCCAGCAGCTTAGGCTACAGCTATGGCTACACCTTC,CASSLGYSYGYTF
TRBV19,TRBJ2-7,NA,NA,TGTGCCAGTAGTCATACTCGCGGACGCGGGGCCGCTTACGAGCAGTACTTC,CASSHTRGRGAAYEQYF
TRBV5-1,TRBJ1-4,NA,NA,TGCGCCAGCAGCTTGGGTTGGACAGCAAATGAAAAACTGTTTTTT,CASSLGWTANEKLFF
TRBV5-1,TRBJ1-2,NA,NA,TGCGCCAGCAGCCGAGACACAAAAGCTAACTATGGCTACACCTTC,CASSRDTKANYGYTF
TRBV10-3,TRBJ2-7,NA,TRBD1,TGTGCCATCAGCGGCCGTGGGACAGGGGACGAGCAGTACTTC,CAISGRGTGDEQYF
TRBV28,TRBJ1-1,NA,TRBD1,TGTGCCAGCACCCCGGGACAGCGGACTGAAGCTTTCTTT,CASTPGQRTEAFF
TRBV11-2,TRBJ1-1,NA,NA,TGTGCCAGCAGCTTCTGGCACAGCCCTGAAGCTTTCTTT,CASSFWHSPEAFF
TRBV6-5,TRBJ1-6,NA,NA,TGTGCCAGCATCCCATTGGCGGGAGGTGAACCCCTCCACTTT,CASIPLAGGEPLHF
TRBV28,TRBJ2-7,once,NA,TGTGCCAGCAGTCCCCCCGGACAATCCTACGAGCAGTACTTC,CASSPPGQSYEQYF
TRBV4-2,TRBJ2-2,NA,NA,TGTGCCAGCAGCCAAGATCAGGAGTACAGGTCGAACACCGGGGAGCTGTTTTTT,CASSQDQEYRSNTGELFF
TRBV3-1/TRBV3-2,TRBJ1-4,NA,NA,TGTGCCAGCAGCCAAGATCAGGAGGGAGCTAATGAAAAACTGTTTTTT,CASSQDQEGANEKLFF
TRBV9,TRBJ2-7,NA,TRBD1,TGTGCCAGCAGCCGACAGGGGGCGCAGGAGCAGTACTTC,CASSRQGAQEQYF
TRBV25-1,TRBJ2-1,many,NA,TGTGCCAGCAGTGATACGGGACAAAACAATGAGCAGTTCTTC,CASSDTGQNNEQFF
TRBV2,TRBJ2-7,NA,TRBD2,TGTGCCAGCACGGGGGGGTTAAGCTCCTACGAGCAGTACTTC,CASTGGLSSYEQYF
TRBV6-5,TRBJ1-2,once,NA,TGTGCCAGTCGGGGATCCAACTATGGCTACACCTTC,CASRGSNYGYTF
TRBV11-2,TRBJ1-4,NA,TRBD1,TGTGCCAGCAGCCCCCAGGGGGCGGGTGAAAAACTGTTTTTT,CASSPQGAGEKLFF
TRBV20-1,TRBJ2-3,NA,NA,TGCAGTGCTGAAACAACGGATACGCAGTATTTT,CSAETTDTQYF
TRBV27,TRBJ2-7,NA,TRBD1,TGTGCCAGCAGTTTTTACAGGGGGCAATACGAGCAGTACTTC,CASSFYRGQYEQYF
TRBV2,TRBJ1-5,NA,TRBD1,TGTGCCAGCAACCGGGACAGGGTATCCAATCAGCCCCAGCATTTT,CASNRDRVSNQPQHF
TRBV28,TRBJ1-6,NA,NA,TGTGCCAGCAGGGAGGGAGGCAGTGGGACTTCACCCCTCCACTTT,CASREGGSGTSPLHF
TRBV5-1,TRBJ1-1,NA,TRBD1,TGCGCCAGCAGCTTGTCGCGGACAGGGGGCGCGAGGGACACTGAAGCTTTCTTT,CASSLSRTGGARDTEAFF
TRBV6-6,TRBJ1-5,NA,NA,TGTGCCAGCAGCCGCGGCAGGGGCCAGCCCCAGCATTTT,CASSRGRGQPQHF
TRBV7-3,TRBJ2-6,NA,NA,TGTGCCAGCAGCCCCCCCGAGACTGGGGCCAACGTCCTGACTTTC,CASSPPETGANVLTF
TRBV19,TRBJ1-4,few,NA,TGTGCCAGTGGACTGACAACTAATGAAAAACTGTTTTTT,CASGLTTNEKLFF
TRBV7-8,TRBJ2-5,NA,TRBD2,TGTGCCAGCAGCTTCGGACTAGCGGAAAACTACCAAGAGACCCAGTACTTC,CASSFGLAENYQETQYF
TRBV19,TRBJ2-5,NA,NA,TGTGCCAGTAGTAATCCGGCTAGCGTGTACCAAGAGACCCAGTACTTC,CASSNPASVYQETQYF
TRBV14,TRBJ1-2,NA,NA,TGTGCCAGCAGCCGGGACACTTATGGCTACACCTTC,CASSRDTYGYTF
TRBV29-1,TRBJ1-2,NA,NA,TGCAGCGTTGAAGATCCCGGCAGGCTCTATGGCTACACCTTC,CSVEDPGRLYGYTF
TRBV3-1/TRBV3-2,TRBJ2-1,NA,TRBD1,TGTGCCAGCAGCCAAATCTCAGGGGGCAGGAAGCATGAGCAGTTCTTC,CASSQISGGRKHEQFF
TRBV18,TRBJ2-7,once,TRBD1,TGTGCCAGCTCACCGGGACGACAGGGCCGCTACGAGCAGTACTTC,CASSPGRQGRYEQYF
TRBV6-5,TRBJ2-2,once,TRBD1,TGTGCCAGCCGATCGCAGGGGGCGTTCGGGGAGCTGTTTTTT,CASRSQGAFGELFF
TRBV10-2,TRBJ1-1,NA,NA,TGCGCCAGCAGTGGACAGGACACTGAAGCTTTCTTT,CASSGQDTEAFF
TRBV19,TRBJ1-3,NA,NA,TGTGCCAGTAGGAGGGAGAGCAGCTCTGGAAACACCATATATTTT,CASRRESSSGNTIYF
TRBV5-8,TRBJ1-6,NA,NA,TGTGCCAGCAGCTTGTTCGGGGGAGGATCACCCCTCCACTTT,CASSLFGGGSPLHF
TRBV3-1/TRBV3-2,TRBJ1-5,NA,NA,TGTGCCAGCAGCAGCGGGGTAGGGGGGCCCCAGCATTTT,CASSSGVGGPQHF
TRBV20-1,TRBJ1-3,NA,NA,TGCAGTGCTAGTCTCCCAGCGCACTCTGGAAACACCATATATTTT,CSASLPAHSGNTIYF
TRBV25-1,TRBJ1-5,once,NA,TGTGCCAGTGGACAGTATAGCAATCAGCCCCAGCATTTT,CASGQYSNQPQHF
TRBV9,TRBJ2-1,few,TRBD1,TGTGCCAGCAGCGTAGGCGGGACAGGGGTCTACAATGAGCAGTTCTTC,CASSVGGTGVYNEQFF
TRBV5-4,TRBJ1-1,NA,NA,TGTGCCAGCAGCTGGCCGACAGGTAACACTGAAGCTTTCTTT,CASSWPTGNTEAFF
TRBV4-1,TRBJ2-7,NA,TRBD1,TGCGCCAGCAGCCAAGGAAGCGACAGGGGGCGAGAGCAGTACTTC,CASSQGSDRGREQYF
TRBV29-1,TRBJ2-5,few,NA,TGCAGCGTTCGGAGCAGCCAAGAGACCCAGTACTTC,CSVRSSQETQYF
TRBV6-6,TRBJ1-3,NA,TRBD1,TGTGCCAGCAGAGAAGACAGGGCGACTGGAAACACCATATATTTT,CASREDRATGNTIYF
TRBV4-1,TRBJ1-1,NA,TRBD1,TGCGCCAGCAGCCCATTAAACAGGGGGGCTGAAGCTTTCTTT,CASSPLNRGAEAFF